This T cell receptor beta chain derives from a study of OX40 agonist ivuxolimab in advanced cancers. Study overall: An agonistic human IgG2 monoclonal antibody against OX40 (CD134) was given. Partial responses were seen in three patients, one with hepatocellular carcinoma and two with cutaneous melanoma.

This clone was counted a few times. Method: immunoSEQ multiplex PCR; TCRdb's copy keeps in-frame clones and lacks some. The sample lists 50,000 or so clones, 84% seen once, with about 4.8% in the top ten. The V gene lost 11 bases and the J gene lost 4 bases, with 20 bases spanning the gap. Germline assignment: CDR1 MDHEN and CDR2 SYDVKM. The CDR3 spans 15 residues. Material: CD4+ or CD8+ T cells sorted from blood, obtained in a trial of the OX40 agonist ivuxolimab. This TCR came from an adult with an advanced solid tumor such as melanoma, head and neck, liver or kidney cancer. V gene TRBV28 combines with J gene TRBJ2-2, with D possibly matching TRBD2 (5 bases). For the CDR3, the DNA is TGTGCCGGAAAAAAGGGAGACAAGGCCACCGGGGAGCTGTTTTTT. The encoded protein is CAGKKGDKATGELFF.